Listed below are T cell receptor beta chains from one sample, sequenced in a study of radiation and T cells in renal cell carcinoma. Generated by immunoSEQ multiplex PCR, the TCRdb table keeps only in-frame clones and is missing some. The top ten hold approximately 7.7% of the sample, which has 97,000 or so clones, 80% to 90% seen once. Material: blood, obtained from a patient whose treatment included radiotherapy and nephrectomy. The receptors shown here come from a man in his 60s with renal cell carcinoma. The CDR3 runs from the conserved cysteine through the conserved F or W. A D gene is named only where the DNA matches it firmly. The listing skips clone size in some rows; elsewhere it reads once, few, many or a size class.

>.|TRBJ2-5|.|TRBV19
TGTGCCAGTAGTATTCCGCAGAGCGAGACCCAGTACTTC
CASSIPQSETQYF
>.|TRBJ2-2|TRBD2|TRBV28
TGTGCCAGCAGTCTCGGACTAGCGGGAGACACCGGGGAGCTGTTTTTT
CASSLGLAGDTGELFF
>.|TRBJ2-5|TRBD1|TRBV12-5
TGTGCTAGTGGTTTGACGGGACAGGGGGGTCCAGAGACCCAGTACTTC
CASGLTGQGGPETQYF
>many|TRBJ2-5|.|TRBV28
TGTGCCAGCAAAGGGGGGGCACAAGAGACCCAGTACTTC
CASKGGAQETQYF
>.|TRBJ1-2|.|TRBV9
TGTGCCAGCAGCGTAGTCCCCGGTGAGAACTATGGCTACACCTTC
CASSVVPGENYGYTF
>.|TRBJ2-5|TRBD2|TRBV19
TGTGCCAGTAGTGAGTCGCGGGAGGGAGGAGTAAAAGAGACCCAGTACTTC
CASSESREGGVKETQYF
>.|TRBJ1-3|TRBD1|TRBV7-7
TGTGCCAGCAGCTTAGGGACAGGGCATTCGGACACCATATATTTT
CASSLGTGHSDTIYF
>.|TRBJ2-7|.|TRBV19
TGTGCCAGTAAGAGTGGGAACTCCTACGAGCAGTACTTC
CASKSGNSYEQYF
>.|TRBJ1-5|TRBD1|TRBV19
TGTGCCAGTACCGCCAGGGGGACGTATCAGCCCCAGCATTTT
CASTARGTYQPQHF
>.|TRBJ2-7|.|TRBV28
TGTGCCAGCAGTTTCCCCGGGCCCTACGAGCAGTACTTC
CASSFPGPYEQYF
>.|TRBJ2-3|TRBD1|TRBV27
TGTGCCAGCAGTTTAACGCCCGGCAGGGGGCGAGGAGATACGCAGTATTTT
CASSLTPGRGRGDTQYF
>.|TRBJ2-7|TRBD1|TRBV10-3
TGTGCCATCAGTGAGGGGACAGGGAACTACGAGCAGTACTTC
CAISEGTGNYEQYF
>few|TRBJ2-7|.|TRBV6-1
TGTGCCAGCAGTGAAGCACCCCTGACCTACGAGCAGTACTTC
CASSEAPLTYEQYF
>.|TRBJ2-3|.|TRBV7-2
TGTGCCAGCAGCTTAGAAGATACGCAGTATTTT
CASSLEDTQYF
>.|TRBJ1-2|.|TRBV13
TGTGCCAGCAGCTTAGGAGGTAGTTGGGACTATGGCTACACCTTC
CASSLGGSWDYGYTF
>.|TRBJ1-1|.|TRBV2
TGTGCCAGCACCAGAATGAACACTGAAGCTTTCTTT
CASTRMNTEAFF
>.|TRBJ1-1|.|TRBV4-2
TGTGCCAGCAGCCAAGTGCGACAGACTATAGTATTGAACACTGAAGCTTTCTTT
CASSQVRQTIVLNTEAFF
>.|TRBJ2-7|TRBD1|TRBV19
TGTGCCAGTAGTGCCCGAATCCCGGGACAGGGCTCCTACGAGCAGTACTTC
CASSARIPGQGSYEQYF
>.|TRBJ2-7|.|TRBV5-6
TGTGCCAGCAGCTTGGCTGAGAAATACGAGCAGTACTTC
CASSLAEKYEQYF
>.|TRBJ1-1|.|TRBV19
TGTGCCAGTAGTATCCAACAGTCGAACACTGAAGCTTTCTTT
CASSIQQSNTEAFF
>.|TRBJ2-2|TRBD2|TRBV10-3
TGTGCCATCAGTGGAGCGGGAGGGCAGACCGGGGAGCTGTTTTTT
CAISGAGGQTGELFF
>.|TRBJ2-1|.|TRBV27
TGTGCCAGCAGTTTCTCTCTGTCTTGGGGGGAGTTCTTC
CASSFSLSWGEFF
>.|TRBJ2-3|TRBD2|TRBV5-1
TGCGCCAGCGGACTAGCGGGCCAAGAGGGAGATACGCAGTATTTT
CASGLAGQEGDTQYF
>.|TRBJ2-7|.|TRBV10-3
TGTGCCATCAGTGAGATGGACAGCTCCTACGAGCAGTACTTC
CAISEMDSSYEQYF
>once|TRBJ2-3|.|TRBV15
TGTGCCACCAGCAGAGGGGGGATAGGCACAGATACGCAGTATTTT
CATSRGGIGTDTQYF
>.|TRBJ2-7|.|TRBV7-2
TGTGCCAGCAGCTCCGGGTATTACGAGCAGTACTTC
CASSSGYYEQYF
>.|TRBJ2-4|.|TRBV4-1
TGCGCCAGCAGCCAAGATCGATTAGGGGTTGCCAAAAACATTCAGTACTTC
CASSQDRLGVAKNIQYF
>few|TRBJ2-3|TRBD2|TRBV30
TGTGCCTGGAGAGCAGCAAGGTCTTTGACTGCGGGAGGACTTCGGGCCTACCTCGCAGATACGCAGTATTTT
CAWRAARSLTAGGLRAYLADTQYF
>once|TRBJ2-7|.|TRBV2
TGTGCCAGCAGTGATCGGCTAAATTCCTACGAGCAGTACTTC
CASSDRLNSYEQYF
>.|TRBJ2-1|TRBD2|TRBV7-6
TGTGCCAGCAGACCGGGACTAGCGGGAGATAATGAGCAGTTCTTC
CASRPGLAGDNEQFF
>.|TRBJ1-3|TRBD1|TRBV15
TGTGCCACCAGCAGAGGCCGGGACAGACTCTCCTCTGGAAACACCATATATTTT
CATSRGRDRLSSGNTIYF
>.|TRBJ1-3|.|TRBV5-6
TGTGCCAGCAGCTCCCCTTTGGGACGCGGAAACACCATATATTTT
CASSSPLGRGNTIYF
>.|TRBJ2-3|.|TRBV25-1
TGTGCCAGCAGTGAAAATGAGCTGGGTACGCAGTATTTT
CASSENELGTQYF
>many|TRBJ2-7|.|TRBV29-1
TGCAGCGTAAGGAGTGGGGGAGTCAGAGGCGAGCAGTACTTC
CSVRSGGVRGEQYF
>.|TRBJ2-7|.|TRBV28
TGTGCCAGCAGTCCCCCAGGAGTAGCTCAGTACGAGCAGTACTTC
CASSPPGVAQYEQYF
>.|TRBJ1-4|.|TRBV19
TGTGCCAGTAGTATTCTGGGGGGACGCGCTGAAAAACTGTTTTTT
CASSILGGRAEKLFF